The clone carrying this TCR beta chain was seen more than once but under ten times. The PCR made use of 60 Vbeta and 13 Jbeta primers. Libraries were prepared by immunoSEQ multiplex PCR; TCRdb keeps only in-frame clonotypes and omits some of them. The top ten hold roughly 2% of the sample, which has around 150,000 clones, around 76% seen once. Although they were nominally healthy when sampled, donors likely had unrecorded immune exposures. The sample belongs to a study of cytomegalovirus exposure and HLA in healthy donors. The TCR sequence derives from a female donor in good health and CMV-seronegative. Material for sequencing was PBMCs.

Here the CDR3 DNA reads TGTGCCAGCAGCTTTCCAGGGACAGGAAACGAGCAGTACTTC. This codes for CASSFPGTGNEQYF. The V gene is TRBV7-9, the J gene TRBJ2-7; 8 bases map to TRBD1. Trimming at V came to 3 bases and at J to 5 bases, leaving 6 bases not matched to a gene. From germline, CDR1 is SEHNR and CDR2 FQNEAQ (reference sequence). The CDR3 has 14 amino acids.